These T cell receptor beta chains were read from a single sample in a study of blood T cell repertoires in COVID-19. Method: immunoSEQ multiplex PCR; TCRdb's copy keeps in-frame clones and lacks some. The sample comprises roughly 100,000 clones, about nine tenths of which are singletons, and about 15% rests with the top ten. Specimen: peripheral blood. These receptors were collected from a man in his fifties or sixties with acute or convalescent COVID-19. Both conserved end residues are part of each CDR3. The D gene is left open where the match is weak.

v_call	d_call	cdr3_aa
TRBV4-2	NA	CASSQGTAPHEQYF
TRBV13	TRBD1	CASRTGGLNTEAFF
TRBV2	TRBD1	CASSGGTGNGAQHF
TRBV5-1	NA	CASSFGHGQNGQFF
TRBV2	NA	CASSVGTTEAFF
TRBV28	NA	CASSPTDRWPSPLHF
TRBV12-3/TRBV12-4	NA	CASSFRETQYF
TRBV19	NA	CASSIGGRVGETEQFF
TRBV3-1/TRBV3-2	TRBD2	CASSRGLAGTYEQYF
TRBV6-6	NA	CAVGPLGAEAFF
TRBV6-1	TRBD1	CASSEDRGYEQYF
TRBV5-6	NA	CASRSSTRGLNTEAFF
TRBV28	NA	CASSLGQYSNQPQHF
TRBV11-2	NA	CASSHQTGLGGGAGELFF
TRBV5-6	NA	CASSLGSGSSYEQYF
TRBV29-1	TRBD1	CSVLTGLDYEQYF
TRBV6-5	NA	CASRETGSNEKLFF
TRBV29-1	NA	CSVEDHNSGANVLTF
TRBV5-6	TRBD2	CASSPAGLGEETQYF
TRBV11-3	NA	CASSTRTGTGLDEQYF
TRBV7-9	NA	CASKPAKQETQYF
TRBV11-1	TRBD2	CASSDGTSDTDTQYF
TRBV28	TRBD2	CASSVSGLAGADTQYF
TRBV5-1	TRBD1	CASSWPTGDLTGELFF
TRBV2	TRBD1	CASLGTGFNSPLHF
TRBV12-5	TRBD2	CASGFWTSGTDTQYF
TRBV2	NA	CASSAGADTQYF
TRBV4-1	NA	CASSRLGDNQPQHF
TRBV5-1	TRBD1	CASSAAGTDRDYGYTF
TRBV24-1	NA	CATSDPPLGGTDTQYF
TRBV5-1	TRBD2	CASSASTSGPRDEQFF
TRBV4-1	NA	CASRASDRSPYEQYF
TRBV27	NA	CASSFGRDGVPEQYF
TRBV4-1	NA	CASSQYFPSDTQYF
TRBV6-5	TRBD1	CASTLTGGSYEQYF